The 26 T cell receptor beta chains below come from one sample, sequenced in a study of T cells in Graves' hyperthyroidism and ophthalmopathy. The source material, RNA transcripts, was used to amplify TCR beta CDR3 regions. Carried out on the TCR CDR3, a first-round RT-PCR used the HTBI primer set. TCRdb re-analysed the multiplex PCR reads in MiXCR, keeping a single row per CDR3 protein. The repertoire holds about 410,000 distinct CDR3 sequences, with more than 14% as singletons. Sequenced sample: blood. These receptors all stem from a woman under 40 with Graves' ophthalmopathy.

There are many counts of this clonotype. The chain recombines TRBV7-2 with TRBJ1-6; TRBD1 is a possible D gene (6 bases). The CDR3 spans 17 residues. The ends were cut back, 8 bases at V and 5 bases at J, with 22 bases in the middle. Germline V gene sequence: CDR1 SGHTA, CDR2 FQGNSA. For the CDR3, the DNA is TGTGCCAGCTCAAGATACAGGGTCGGGGGGGATAATTCACCCCTCCACTTT. Its translation is CASSRYRVGGDNSPLHF.

Ten or more counts support this clonotype. The chain is built from TRBV28 and TRBJ2-1; TRBD1 agrees at 11 bases. Germline loops: CDR1 MDHEN, CDR2 SYDVKM. Trimming cost V 5 bases and J 11 bases; bases outside gene matches: 14. The CDR3 loop spans 16 amino acids. In nucleotides, the CDR3 is TGTGCCAGCAGTATCATCACCGGGACAGGGGGAGGACAGCAGTTCTTC. It codes for CASSIITGTGGGQQFF.

This clonotype has ten or more counts. The chain employs TRBV29-1 and TRBJ1-1, with 9 bases that match TRBD1. The CDR3 extends over 10 amino acids. J was trimmed by 11 bases and V by 7 bases; bases with no gene match: 5. The germline V gene encodes CDR1 SQVTM and CDR2 ANQGSEA. CDR3 nucleotide sequence: TGCAGCGACCGGGACAGGGATGCTTTCTTT. Translation: CSDRDRDAFF.

The chain couples TRBV4-1 to TRBJ1-5; 7 bases are a match to TRBD1. CDR3 size: 15 residues. CDR1 MGHRA and CDR2 YSYEKL come from the germline V gene. The V segment lost 1 base and the J segment 5 bases; nucleotides outside the gene matches: 5. The CDR3 reads CASSQAQGPYQPQHF. DNA for the CDR3: TGCGCCAGCAGCCAAGCACAGGGGCCTTATCAGCCCCAGCATTTT.

This clonotype has ten or more counts. The rearrangement joins TRBV20-1 to TRBJ1-2, with a possible D match to TRBD1 (5 bases). V lost 1 base and J 5 bases, leaving 14 bases between the germline ends. CDR3 length: 14 amino acids. The germline gives CDR1 DFQATT, CDR2 SNEGSKA (reference sequence). CDR3 nucleotides: TGCAGTGCTAGAGGGTGGGGGTCCGGGTATGGCTACACCTTC. Translated: CSARGWGSGYGYTF.

This clonotype was observed many times. The rearrangement uses TRBV20-1 and TRBJ2-5, with D perhaps TRBD1 (6 bases). The V end lost 0 bases, the J end lost 0 bases, and 8 bases lay between the germline ends. CDR3 length: 14 amino acids. Germline values: CDR1 DFQATT, CDR2 SNEGSKA (reference sequence). CDR3 in amino acids: CSARESGDQETQYF. CDR3 sequence (DNA): TGCAGTGCTAGAGAATCAGGGGACCAAGAGACCCAGTACTTC.

There are many counts of this clonotype. The genes are TRBV27 and TRBJ1-6, with no clear D. The germline V and J ends were trimmed by 4 bases and 7 bases, with 14 bases remaining between them. Germline V CDR1 and CDR2: MNHEY, SMNVEV (reference sequence). This CDR3 is 15 amino acids long. CDR3 sequence (DNA): TGTGCCAGCAGTTCCCGGGGTCTGGGGAATTCACCCCTCCACTTT. This sequence encodes CASSSRGLGNSPLHF.

At least ten counts were recorded for this clonotype. This chain joins TRBV29-1 and TRBJ1-1, with D perhaps TRBD1 (5 bases). The CDR3 contains 14 residues. V lost 4 bases to trimming and J lost 0 bases, with 12 bases between them. The germline V gene encodes CDR1 SQVTM and CDR2 ANQGSEA. The CDR3 is CSVGPGTVNTEAFF. In nucleotides, the CDR3 is TGCAGCGTTGGCCCCGGGACGGTGAACACTGAAGCTTTCTTT.

This clonotype was picked up a small number of times. The gene calls are TRBV5-1 and TRBJ2-2, with 8 bases identical to TRBD2. V gave up 0 bases and J gave up 6 bases; unmatched junction bases: 10. The CDR3 is 17 amino acids. Germline values: CDR1 SGHRS, CDR2 YFSETQ. The DNA for the CDR3 is TGCGCCAGCAGCTTGGCGAATTACGGGGGGGCCGCCGGGGAGCTGTTTTTT. Translated, it gives CASSLANYGGAAGELFF.

This chain joins TRBV20-1 and TRBJ2-4; the D is unclear. V lost 0 bases and J lost 0, with 6 bases in between. This CDR3 has 14 amino acids. Germline V CDR1 and CDR2: DFQATT, SNEGSKA (reference sequence). In DNA form, the CDR3 reads TGCAGTGCTAGAGATTTTCTAGCCAAAAACATTCAGTACTTC. It encodes CSARDFLAKNIQYF.

This clonotype was counted at least ten times. The rearrangement uses TRBV28 and TRBJ1-5, with TRBD1 as a possible D gene (6 bases). Per the germline V gene, CDR1 is MDHEN and CDR2 is SYDVKM. There are 13 residues in the CDR3. With 6 bases removed from V and 9 bases from J, the gap between germline ends came to 15 bases. CDR3 loop: CASSSVGGPPQHF. CDR3 nucleotides: TGTGCCAGCAGCTCCGTGGGGGGCCCGCCCCAGCATTTT.

The chain carries TRBV11-3 and TRBJ2-1; no definite D call. The V end lost 6 bases, the J end lost 2 bases, and 11 bases lay between the germline ends. In germline, CDR1 is SGHNT, CDR2 YENEEA. The CDR3 sequence is 14 residues long. The CDR3 DNA is TGTGCCAGCAGAGATCGGAGCCCCTACAATGAGCAGTTCTTC. As protein: CASRDRSPYNEQFF.

This clonotype was detected ten times or more. The V and J genes are TRBV10-3 and TRBJ1-1; 7 positions match TRBD1. The CDR3 is 13 amino acids. The V gene's germline CDR1 is ENHRY and CDR2 SYGVKD. Losses at the gene ends were 2 bases for V and 6 bases for J; bases not matched to a gene: 3. DNA for the CDR3: TGTGCCATCAGTGAGGACAGGGTGTCTGAAGCTTTCTTT. Translating gives CAISEDRVSEAFF.

The rearrangement links TRBV7-3 to TRBJ2-1, with D hard to call. Deletions cut 5 bases from V and 6 bases from J, with 14 bases between. This CDR3 has 14 amino acids. The germline CDR1 and CDR2 sequences are SGHTA and FQGTGA. The CDR3 DNA follows: TGTGCCAGCAGCCCTTCGAGACTGGGCAATGAGCAGTTCTTC. The encoded protein is CASSPSRLGNEQFF.

This clonotype appeared many times. The chain recombines TRBV11-2 with TRBJ2-5, with a weak D call TRBD2 (5 bases). The germline V and J ends were trimmed by 0 bases and 5 bases, with 13 bases remaining between them. Looked up from germline, CDR1 is SGHAT and CDR2 is FQNNGV. The CDR3 consists of 15 residues. This CDR3 reads CASSLESGRGETQYF. CDR3 in DNA: TGTGCCAGCAGCTTAGAATCTGGGAGAGGGGAGACCCAGTACTTC.

This clonotype was seen only a few times. Germline is not matched at one junction end, which may reflect a read error. The chain joins TRBV7-7 to TRBJ2-3, with D unclear. Germline lookup yields CDR1 SSHAT and CDR2 FNYEAQ (reference sequence). There are 15 residues in the CDR3. CDR3 protein: CASSLTQESTDTQYF. Here the CDR3 DNA reads TGTGCTAGCAGCTTAACGCAGGAGAGCACAGATACGCAGTATTTT. Variable domain in full (rest from reference TRBV7-7 and TRBJ2-3): GAGVSQSPRYKVTKRGQDVTLRCDPISSHATLYWYQQALGQGPEFLTYFNYEAQPDKSGLPSDRFSAERPEGSISTLTIQRTEQRDSAMYRCASSLTQESTDTQYFGPGTRLTVL.

V and J are TRBV5-4 and TRBJ2-5, with 8 bases that match TRBD1. V lost 1 base to trimming and J lost 4 bases; unmatched junction nucleotides: 6. CDR3 length: 15 residues. Germline-derived CDR1 and CDR2 are SGHNT and YYREEE (reference sequence). The DNA of the CDR3 is TGTGCCAGCAGCTTGCTTTCCACAGGGGGAGAGACCCAGTACTTC. This translates into CASSLLSTGGETQYF. Full variable domain (rest looked up from reference TRBV5-4 and TRBJ2-5): ETGVTQSPTHLIKTRGQQVTLRCSSQSGHNTVSWYQQALGQGPQFIFQYYREEENGRGNFPPRFSGLQFPNYSSELNVNALELDDSALYLCASSLLSTGGETQYFGPGTRLLVL.

This clonotype occurred many times. The chain employs TRBV11-2 and TRBJ2-7, with TRBD1 as a possible D gene (6 bases). Germline assignment: CDR1 SGHAT and CDR2 FQNNGV. The CDR3 consists of 14 residues. Trimming stripped 0 bases from V and 4 bases from J, with 10 bases between. The chain's CDR3 is CASSLERGSYEQYF. In DNA, the CDR3 is TGTGCCAGCAGCTTAGAAAGGGGGTCATACGAGCAGTACTTC.

This clonotype was observed a few times. The rearrangement joins TRBV3-1 to TRBJ2-5; D is uncertain. The V gene's germline CDR1 is LGHDT and CDR2 YNNKEL (reference sequence). V gave up 8 bases and J gave up 4 bases, with 14 bases separating them. CDR3 size: 13 residues. CDR3 bases: TGTGCCAGCGGCCTGATGACGGGAGAGACCCAGTACTTC. The encoded protein is CASGLMTGETQYF.

This clonotype has at least ten counts. The CDR3, as DNA: TGTGCCAGCTCACCACATCCTCCGGGGACGACTGAAGCTTTCTTT. Amino acid sequence: CASSPHPPGTTEAFF. The chain employs TRBV18 and TRBJ1-1, with a possible D match to TRBD1 (5 bases). The CDR3 totals 15 residues. CDR1 KGHSH and CDR2 LQKENI come from the germline V gene. V shed 1 base and J shed 5 bases, with 14 bases lying between them. The complete variable domain, with remaining parts taken from reference TRBV18 and TRBJ1-1, reads NAGVMQNPRHLVRRRGQEARLRCSPMKGHSHVYWYRQLPEEGLKFMVYLQKENIIDESGMPKERFSAEFPKEGPSILRIQQVVRGDSAAYFCASSPHPPGTTEAFFGQGTRLTVV.

The chain uses TRBV3-1 and TRBJ2-2, with 8 bases aligning to TRBD1. The CDR3 runs to 16 residues. The V and J ends lost 0 bases and 5 bases, in that order; junction bases with no gene match: 5. Germline CDR1 and CDR2: LGHDT and YNNKEL (reference sequence). CDR3 residues: CASSQEIRGPTGELFF. DNA for the CDR3: TGTGCCAGCAGCCAAGAGATCAGGGGGCCAACCGGGGAGCTGTTTTTT.

The rearrangement uses TRBV20-1 and TRBJ2-3; D is tentatively TRBD1 or TRBD2 (5 bases each). The CDR3 sequence is 16 residues long. CDR1 DFQATT and CDR2 SNEGSKA come from the germline V gene (reference sequence). Trimming left V 1 base short and J 2 bases short, with 16 bases between. The CDR3 sequence: CSARGLGDGITDTQYF. The DNA of the CDR3 is TGCAGTGCTAGAGGCCTAGGGGACGGCATCACAGATACGCAGTATTTT.

The table lists this clonotype with many counts. The gene calls are TRBV20-1 and TRBJ1-1; the match to TRBD1 covers 7 bases. V shed 0 bases, J shed 5 bases, and the junction held 6 bases outside the gene matches. Germline V gene lookup returns CDR1 DFQATT and CDR2 SNEGSKA (reference sequence). The CDR3 loop spans 14 amino acids. CDR3 loop: CSARDRQGRTEAFF. CDR3 in DNA: TGCAGTGCTAGAGACCGACAGGGAAGGACTGAAGCTTTCTTT.

This clonotype came up many times. This rearrangement joins TRBV15 to TRBJ1-5; 10 nucleotides line up with TRBD1. Germline V CDR1 and CDR2: LNHNV, YYDKDF (reference sequence). The V and J ends lost 4 bases and 8 bases, in that order; junction bases with no gene match: 5. CDR3 length: 14 residues. CDR3 protein: CATSMTGGLEPQHF. The DNA of the CDR3 is TGTGCCACCAGCATGACAGGGGGCTTGGAGCCCCAGCATTTT.

This clonotype was seen repeatedly, ten times or more. The J gene is TRBJ2-4, the V gene TRBV3-1; a possible D gene is TRBD1 (6 bases). V was trimmed by 4 bases and J by 2 bases, leaving 15 bases between them. The germline gives CDR1 LGHDT, CDR2 YNNKEL (reference sequence). There are 16 residues in the CDR3. CDR3 loop: CASSRTLTGTKNIQYF. CDR3 sequence (DNA): TGTGCCAGCAGCCGAACGTTGACAGGAACCAAAAACATTCAGTACTTC.

This clonotype was seen repeatedly, ten times or more. The J gene is TRBJ1-1, the V gene TRBV7-9, with 10 bases matching TRBD1. Germline V lookup: CDR1 SEHNR, CDR2 FQNEAQ (reference sequence). This CDR3 contains 17 residues. J gave up 1 base and V 4 bases, and 9 bases lay outside the gene matches. CDR3 sequence (DNA): TGTGCCAGCAGCTCAGACAGGGGGCGATTGGGGAACACTGAAGCTTTCTTT. Translated, it gives CASSSDRGRLGNTEAFF.